Following are 18 T cell receptor beta chains from one sample sequenced in a study of blood T cell repertoires in COVID-19. Only in-frame clones appear in the TCRdb table, and some are missing; sequencing was by immunoSEQ multiplex PCR. Among around 300,000 clones, more than 70% were seen once, and the ten largest hold about 5%. Sequencing was carried out using PBMCs or T cells enriched from blood (not recorded which). The origin of the receptors is a woman aged 25 to 39 who had recovered from COVID-19.

J is TRBJ1-2 and V is TRBV28; the D gene is possibly TRBD1 (5 bases). Trimming pared 7 bases from V and 2 bases from J, leaving 14 bases between. The CDR3 spans 14 residues. The germline gives CDR1 MDHEN, CDR2 SYDVKM. CDR3 sequence: CASIAISGNYGYTF. CDR3 bases: TGTGCCAGCATCGCTATCTCAGGGAACTATGGCTACACCTTC.

The chain employs TRBV12-3 or TRBV12-4 and TRBJ2-7; D is possibly TRBD1 (6 bases). The V gene lost 4 bases and the J gene lost 7 bases, with 14 bases spanning the gap. CDR3 length equals 13 residues. Here the CDR3 reads CASSSYRAGEQYF. The DNA of the CDR3 is TGTGCCAGCAGTTCCTACAGGGCTGGGGAGCAGTACTTC.

The J gene is TRBJ1-2, the V gene TRBV10-2; 10 bases line up with TRBD1. Germline-derived CDR1 and CDR2 are WSHSY and SAAADI. The CDR3 totals 15 residues. With V trimmed by 6 bases and J by 4 bases, 8 bases remained unmatched. The CDR3 is CASSDSWTGGYGYTF. CDR3 coding DNA: TGCGCCAGCAGCGATTCTTGGACAGGGGGCTATGGCTACACCTTC.

This clone was seen only a few times. CDR3 in DNA: TGTGCCATCAGTGAGTCTAACAGCCCTTCCAATCAGCCCCAGCATTTT. This codes for CAISESNSPSNQPQHF. The rearrangement links TRBV10-3 to TRBJ1-5; no definite D call. CDR1 is ENHRY and CDR2 is SYGVKD in the germline V gene. The CDR3 covers 16 residues. Trimming took off 0 bases at V and 3 bases at J, with 12 bases between the two ends.

The genes are TRBV2 and TRBJ1-2, with 8 nucleotides matching TRBD1. Germline V gives CDR1 SNHLY, CDR2 FYNNEI. The CDR3 sequence is 13 residues long. The V segment lost 11 bases and the J segment 1 base; nucleotides outside the gene matches: 6. CDR3 in DNA: TGTGCCGGGGGACAGGTGATTAACTATGGCTACACCTTC. Protein product: CAGGQVINYGYTF.

This clone was picked up a small number of times. The V gene is TRBV14, the J gene TRBJ2-2; no reliable D call. V was trimmed by 5 bases and J by 1 base, leaving 11 bases between them. Germline V lookup: CDR1 SGHDN, CDR2 FVKESK. The CDR3 covers 15 residues. CDR3 nucleotide sequence: TGTGCCAGCAGCTTAACTCCTGTGAACACCGGGGAGCTGTTTTTT. Encoded protein: CASSLTPVNTGELFF.

This rearrangement joins TRBV5-5 to TRBJ2-1; TRBD1 matches 7 bases. Germline V gives CDR1 SGHKS, CDR2 YYEKEE (reference sequence). CDR3 length: 14 residues. V dropped 7 bases and J dropped 9; count of bases not matched to a gene: 13. The CDR3 spells CASWGQSVRGEQFF. CDR3 DNA: TGTGCCAGCTGGGGACAGTCCGTAAGAGGTGAGCAGTTCTTC. The full variable domain, completed using reference TRBV5-5 and TRBJ2-1, is DAGVTQSPTHLIKTRGQQVTLRCSPISGHKSVSWYQQVLGQGPQFIFQYYEKEERGRGNFPDRFSARQFPNYSSELNVNALLLGDSALYLCASWGQSVRGEQFFGPGTRLTVL.

The CDR3 is CSVETSRTGYGYTF. The CDR3 DNA is TGCAGCGTTGAAACGTCAAGGACAGGGTATGGCTACACCTTC. This sequence joins TRBV29-1 and TRBJ1-2; 8 nucleotides line up with TRBD1. V dropped 2 bases and J dropped 5; count of bases not matched to a gene: 7. The germline V gene encodes CDR1 SQVTM and CDR2 ANQGSEA. CDR3 length: 14 residues.

This chain joins TRBV6-2 or TRBV6-3 and TRBJ2-1, with 10 positions matching TRBD2. Trimming cost V 0 bases and J 2 bases; bases outside gene matches: 4. Germline V CDR1 and CDR2: MNHEY, SVGEGT. This CDR3 has 17 residues. The DNA of the CDR3 is TGTGCCAGCAGTTACTCGGTACTAGCGGGGCCCTACAATGAGCAGTTCTTC. This translates into CASSYSVLAGPYNEQFF.

This rearrangement joins TRBV4-1 to TRBJ2-7, with a tentative D call TRBD1 (6 bases). Trimming took 1 base from V and 2 from J, leaving 9 bases between them. Per germline, CDR1 MGHRA and CDR2 YSYEKL. CDR3 length: 14 amino acids. The CDR3 is CASSQARGTYEQYF. CDR3 in DNA: TGCGCCAGCAGCCAAGCCAGGGGAACCTACGAGCAGTACTTC.

V and J are TRBV7-8 and TRBJ2-1, with 8 bases that match TRBD1. The germline V gene has CDR1 SGHVS and CDR2 FQNEAQ. This CDR3 is built from 17 residues. Trimming removed 4 bases from V and 1 base from J; junction bases left unmatched: 9. The CDR3 coding sequence is TGTGCCAGCAGCTCACCCGCAGGGGGCGATTCCTACAATGAGCAGTTCTTC. Its protein product is CASSSPAGGDSYNEQFF.

This clone has only a few counts. The chain recombines TRBV7-6 with TRBJ1-5; no firm D call. CDR3 length: 14 residues. Trimming removed 5 bases from V and 4 bases from J, with 12 bases in between. Germline V lookup: CDR1 SGHVS, CDR2 FNYEAQ. The chain's CDR3 is CASSPREANQPQHF. In DNA, the CDR3 is TGTGCCAGCAGCCCCCGGGAAGCGAATCAGCCCCAGCATTTT.

There are a few counts of this clone. V and J are TRBV2 and TRBJ1-2; no definite D call. Germline loops: CDR1 SNHLY, CDR2 FYNNEI. CDR3 length: 12 amino acids. Trimming removed 9 bases at V and 5 bases at J, with 13 bases between. CDR3 sequence reads: CASHETTYGYTF. For the CDR3, the DNA is TGTGCCAGTCACGAAACAACATATGGCTACACCTTC.

The J gene is TRBJ1-2, the V gene TRBV4-2; D may be TRBD1 (6 bases). The CDR3 totals 15 residues. The V gene lost 0 bases and the J gene lost 4 bases, with 12 bases spanning the gap. Germline CDR1 and CDR2: LGHNA and YNFKEQ. CDR3: CASSQEGGASYGYTF. The DNA of the CDR3 is TGTGCCAGCAGCCAAGAAGGGGGAGCCTCCTATGGCTACACCTTC.

Here the CDR3 reads CASSLGSRSNQPQHF. CDR3 nucleotides: TGTGCCAGCAGCTTAGGTTCCAGAAGCAATCAGCCCCAGCATTTT. The chain links TRBV11-2 to TRBJ1-5, with D unclear. V was clipped by 1 base and J by 1 base, with 8 bases between them. This CDR3 contains 15 residues. The V gene's germline CDR1 is SGHAT and CDR2 FQNNGV.

The V call is TRBV15, the J call TRBJ2-7, with 7 bases matching TRBD2. Germline V gene data show CDR1 as LNHNV and CDR2 as YYDKDF (reference sequence). This CDR3 contains 14 residues. The junction had 9 bases not matched to a gene; V was cut back by 8 bases and J by 2 bases. The CDR3 DNA reads as TGTGCCACCTCAATTGACGGGGGGACCTACGAGCAGTACTTC. This codes for CATSIDGGTYEQYF.

The rearrangement links TRBV18 to TRBJ1-1; 7 bases are shared with TRBD1. The germline V gene has CDR1 KGHSH and CDR2 LQKENI. The V and J ends lost 4 bases and 3 bases, in that order; junction bases with no gene match: 5. This CDR3 is built from 14 residues. In DNA, the CDR3 is TGTGCCAGCTCACGACAGGGTCAGGACACTGAAGCTTTCTTT. It is translated as CASSRQGQDTEAFF.

This chain links TRBV19 with TRBJ1-5, with D perhaps TRBD1 (6 bases). Germline V CDR1 and CDR2: LNHDA, SQIVND (reference sequence). V lost 3 bases to trimming and J lost 5 bases, with 14 bases between them. The CDR3 loop spans 15 amino acids. The CDR3 loop reads CASSIKQGSDQPQHF. The DNA for the CDR3 is TGTGCCAGTAGTATTAAACAGGGATCGGATCAGCCCCAGCATTTT.